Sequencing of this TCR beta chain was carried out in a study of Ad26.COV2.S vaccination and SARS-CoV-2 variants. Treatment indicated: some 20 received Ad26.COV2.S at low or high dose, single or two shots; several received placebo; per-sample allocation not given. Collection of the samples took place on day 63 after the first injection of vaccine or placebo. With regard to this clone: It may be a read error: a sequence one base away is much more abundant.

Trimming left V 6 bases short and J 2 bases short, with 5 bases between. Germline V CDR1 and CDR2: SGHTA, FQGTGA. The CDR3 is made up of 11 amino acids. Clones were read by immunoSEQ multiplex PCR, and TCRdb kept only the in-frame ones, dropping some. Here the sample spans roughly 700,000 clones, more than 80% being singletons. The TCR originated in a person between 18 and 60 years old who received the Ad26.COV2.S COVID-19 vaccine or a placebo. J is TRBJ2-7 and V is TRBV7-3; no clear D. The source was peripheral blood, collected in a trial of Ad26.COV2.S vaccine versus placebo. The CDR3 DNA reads TGTGCCAGCAGTCAACCCTACGAGCAGTACTTC. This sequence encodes CASSQPYEQYF.